This TCR beta chain was observed in a study of tumor and adjacent non-tumor tissue in lung cancer. The wider study: Patients comprised about a dozen adenocarcinoma, a couple of squamous cell carcinoma and 1 small cell lung cancer. Study-level findings and limits: Tumor tissue had significantly higher TCR diversity than normal lung.

This clonotype has only one observation. The target antigen is unknown. A modified ARM-PCR protocol with three rounds of nested PCR amplified TCRbeta. A single record per CDR3 protein comes from TCRdb applying MiXCR to the multiplex PCR reads. The data show about 200,000 distinct CDR3 sequences, with around 70% seen just once and almost 25% held by the top ten. Per the germline V gene, CDR1 is MNHEY and CDR2 is SVGAGI. CDR3 length: 12 residues. RNA was extracted from bulk tissue without any cell sorting. This TCR derives from a man between 60 and 70 years old with non-small cell lung cancer. Source material: lung tumor tissue. J is TRBJ2-1 and V is TRBV6-5; D gene ambiguous. The CDR3 coding sequence is TGTGTCTACAGTCGGACGAACAATGAGCAGTTCTTC. Its translation is CVYSRTNNEQFF.